Below are 9 T cell receptor beta chains sequenced from a single sample in a study of cytomegalovirus exposure and HLA in healthy donors. The PCR ran on 60 Vbeta and 13 Jbeta primers. Only in-frame clones appear in the TCRdb table, and some are missing; sequencing was by immunoSEQ multiplex PCR. The sample consists of approximately 160,000 clones, roughly three quarters of them appearing once. Sequencing input: PBMCs. Receptors originate from a woman aged 40-49 years in good health and CMV-seropositive.

The genes are TRBV2 and TRBJ2-5, with D perhaps TRBD2 (5 bases). The CDR3 has 14 amino acids. In germline, CDR1 is SNHLY, CDR2 FYNNEI. Trimming removed 1 base at V and 7 bases at J, with 13 bases between. CDR3 protein: CASSEVGPSGTQYF. The CDR3 DNA reads as TGTGCCAGCAGTGAAGTAGGGCCCAGCGGGACCCAGTACTTC.

The V call is TRBV6-1, the J call TRBJ1-5, with 9 bases identical to TRBD1. Germline lookup yields CDR1 MNHNS and CDR2 SASEGT. The CDR3 consists of 15 residues. V lost 7 bases to trimming and J lost 5 bases; unmatched junction nucleotides: 9. For the CDR3, the DNA is TGTGCCAGCACTCTTGAGGGACAGGGATATCAGCCCCAGCATTTT. Translated: CASTLEGQGYQPQHF.

This clone was seen many times. The chain uses TRBV5-4 and TRBJ2-7, with TRBD2 matching over 8 bases. The V and J ends lost 1 base and 5 bases, in that order; junction bases with no gene match: 5. This CDR3 has 14 residues. In germline, CDR1 is SGHNT, CDR2 YYREEE (reference sequence). CDR3 nucleotide sequence: TGTGCCAGCAGCTTGCTCGGGGGGGCCGACGAGCAGTACTTC. Translated: CASSLLGGADEQYF. Full variable domain (remainder filled in from reference TRBV5-4 and TRBJ2-7): ETGVTQSPTHLIKTRGQQVTLRCSSQSGHNTVSWYQQALGQGPQFIFQYYREEENGRGNFPPRFSGLQFPNYSSELNVNALELDDSALYLCASSLLGGADEQYFGPGTRLTVT.

In this sample, this clone turned up once. This sequence joins TRBV28 and TRBJ1-5; D is possibly TRBD1 (6 bases). This CDR3 comprises 16 residues. The V end lost 5 bases, the J end lost 0 bases, and 14 bases lay between the germline ends. The germline CDR1 and CDR2 sequences are MDHEN and SYDVKM. CDR3 DNA: TGTGCCAGCAGTCGGACAGTGACACTTAGCAATCAGCCCCAGCATTTT. This encodes CASSRTVTLSNQPQHF. The entire variable domain, with the rest obtained from reference TRBV28 and TRBJ1-5, is as follows: DVKVTQSSRYLVKRTGEKVFLECVQDMDHENMFWYRQDPGLGLRLIYFSYDVKMKEKGDIPEGYSVSREKKERFSLILESASTNQTSMYLCASSRTVTLSNQPQHFGDGTRLSIL.

V and J are TRBV6-5 and TRBJ2-2; D unclear. V lost 2 bases, J lost 0 bases, and 7 bases lay in between. Germline-derived CDR1 and CDR2 are MNHEY and SVGAGI. The CDR3 loop spans 15 amino acids. The CDR3 spells CASSYLSANTGELFF. CDR3 in DNA: TGTGCCAGCAGTTACCTGTCAGCGAACACCGGGGAGCTGTTTTTT.

CDR3 sequence reads: CASSFSGLNSPLHF. CDR3 in DNA: TGTGCCAGCAGTTTCTCAGGGCTGAATTCACCCCTCCACTTT. The chain is built from TRBV27 and TRBJ1-6; possibly TRBD1 for D (5 bases). Trimming took off 3 bases at V and 7 bases at J, with 10 bases between the two ends. The germline gives CDR1 MNHEY, CDR2 SMNVEV (reference sequence). The CDR3 runs to 14 residues.

The chain carries TRBV19 and TRBJ1-1; 8 bases are shared with TRBD1. This CDR3 is built from 13 residues. The germline gives CDR1 LNHDA, CDR2 SQIVND (reference sequence). The V and J ends lost 8 bases and 4 bases, in that order; junction bases with no gene match: 6. CDR3 residues: CASGKTGVTEAFF. CDR3 nucleotides: TGTGCCAGTGGCAAGACAGGGGTCACTGAAGCTTTCTTT.

This sequence joins TRBV28 and TRBJ2-1; 7 nucleotides line up with TRBD2. The CDR3 is made up of 16 amino acids. Losses at the gene ends were 5 bases for V and 6 bases for J; bases not matched to a gene: 13. CDR1 MDHEN and CDR2 SYDVKM come from the germline V gene. The CDR3 protein is CASSPHGGGRFNEQFF. CDR3 sequence (DNA): TGTGCCAGCAGTCCGCACGGCGGGGGTAGGTTCAATGAGCAGTTCTTC.

CDR3: CASSLPGQGNQPQHF. Written as DNA, the CDR3 is TGTGCCAGCAGCCTACCGGGACAGGGTAATCAGCCCCAGCATTTT. The chain employs TRBV16 and TRBJ1-5; 9 nucleotides agree with TRBD1. The CDR3 is made up of 15 amino acids. Trimming removed 4 bases from V and 4 bases from J; junction bases left unmatched: 5. The V gene's germline CDR1 is KGHSY and CDR2 FQNENV. The variable domain in full, with the rest retrieved from reference TRBV16 and TRBJ1-5, is GEEVAQTPKHLVRGEGQKAKLYCAPIKGHSYVFWYQQVLKNEFKFLISFQNENVFDETGMPKERFSAKCLPNSPCSLEIQATKLEDSAVYFCASSLPGQGNQPQHFGDGTRLSIL.